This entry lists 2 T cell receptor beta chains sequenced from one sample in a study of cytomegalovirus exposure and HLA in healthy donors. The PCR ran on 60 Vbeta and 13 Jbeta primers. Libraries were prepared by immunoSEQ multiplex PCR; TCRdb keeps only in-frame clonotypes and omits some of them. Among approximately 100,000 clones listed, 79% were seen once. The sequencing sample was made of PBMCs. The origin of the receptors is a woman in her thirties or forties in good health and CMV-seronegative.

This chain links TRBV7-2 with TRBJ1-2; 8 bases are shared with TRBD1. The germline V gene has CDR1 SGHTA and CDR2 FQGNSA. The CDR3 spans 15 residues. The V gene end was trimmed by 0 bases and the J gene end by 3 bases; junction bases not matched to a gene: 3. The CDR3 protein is CASSLAPGQDYGYTF. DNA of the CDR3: TGTGCCAGCAGCTTAGCGCCGGGACAGGACTATGGCTACACCTTC.

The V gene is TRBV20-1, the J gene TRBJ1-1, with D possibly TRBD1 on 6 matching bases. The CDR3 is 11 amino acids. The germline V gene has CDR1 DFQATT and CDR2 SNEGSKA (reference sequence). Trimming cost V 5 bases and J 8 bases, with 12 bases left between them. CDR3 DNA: TGCAGTGCTGAGGGGGTTGCCGAAGCTTTCTTT. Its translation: CSAEGVAEAFF.